These 2 T cell receptor beta chains were sequenced from one sample in a study of T cells in Graves' hyperthyroidism and ophthalmopathy. Amplification of TCR beta CDR3 regions used RNA as the template. HTBI primers were employed in a first-round RT-PCR of the TCR CDR3. MiXCR was run by TCRdb on the multiplex PCR reads, yielding one entry per CDR3 protein. The sample shows over 350,000 distinct CDR3 sequences, over 11% of them seen only once. The sample was blood. Receptor source: a man between 50 and 59 years old with Graves' ophthalmopathy.

This clonotype came up many times. The chain employs TRBV20-1 and TRBJ2-7; 12 bases agree with TRBD2. This CDR3 spans 15 amino acids. After removal of 6 bases from V and 1 base from J, the junction contained 7 bases not matched to a gene. Germline CDR1 is DFQATT and CDR2 is SNEGSKA (reference sequence). The CDR3 DNA reads as TGCAGTGCAATCCGTGGGACTAGCGGGTCCTACGAGCAGTACTTC. Amino acid sequence: CSAIRGTSGSYEQYF.

This clonotype was counted only a few times. This chain links TRBV9 with TRBJ2-1, with TRBD2 matching over 9 bases. After removal of 0 bases from V and 8 bases from J, the junction contained 6 bases not matched to a gene. CDR3 size: 15 residues. Looked up from germline, CDR1 is SGDLS and CDR2 is YYNGEE. CDR3 sequence reads: CASSVGGSGSDEQFF. In DNA, the CDR3 is TGTGCCAGCAGCGTAGGGGGTAGCGGGAGCGATGAGCAGTTCTTC.